The 18 T cell receptor beta chains given below trace back to one sample, sequenced in a study of radiation and T cells in renal cell carcinoma. The time point denotes: baseline pretreatment blood. Treatment specified: 15 Gy SBRT to primary tumor, nephrectomy 4 weeks later. Assay used: immunoSEQ multiplex PCR; TCRdb lists only in-frame clones, some missing. The table shows 150,000 or so clones, with around 89% occurring only once. The sample consisted of blood, taken from a patient whose treatment included radiotherapy and nephrectomy. These receptors were collected from a woman aged 65 to 85 with renal cell carcinoma.

The rearrangement links TRBV12-5 to TRBJ2-2; 8 bases match TRBD1. CDR3 length: 15 residues. Germline V gene lookup returns CDR1 LGHNT and CDR2 FRNRAP. V shed 6 bases and J 2 bases; nucleotides not matched to a gene: 5. The CDR3 sequence is CASGAGQVNTGELFF. For the CDR3, the DNA is TGTGCTAGTGGGGCGGGACAGGTTAACACCGGGGAGCTGTTTTTT.

This CDR3 reads CASRGQGLRGGYTF. The CDR3 coding sequence is TGTGCCAGCAGAGGACAGGGGCTAAGGGGTGGCTACACCTTC. V and J are TRBV2 and TRBJ1-2; 9 positions agree with TRBD1. The CDR3 has 14 amino acids. Trimming removed 6 bases from V and 7 bases from J; junction bases left unmatched: 9. Germline CDR1 is SNHLY and CDR2 is FYNNEI.

J is TRBJ1-4 and V is TRBV6-5, with TRBD1 as a possible D gene (6 bases). Trimming shortened V by 4 bases and J by 1 base, and 13 bases separated the two germline ends. Per the germline V gene, CDR1 is MNHEY and CDR2 is SVGAGI. This CDR3 spans 16 amino acids. The CDR3 DNA follows: TGTGCCAGCAGTTCTACAGGGTTCGGAACTAATGAAAAACTGTTTTTT. Amino acid sequence: CASSSTGFGTNEKLFF.

The chain carries TRBV19 and TRBJ2-7; D is undetermined. V gave up 3 bases and J gave up 4 bases, with 10 bases separating them. The CDR3 spans 13 residues. Germline CDR1 reads LNHDA; CDR2 reads SQIVND (reference sequence). CDR3 sequence reads: CASSIDGPYEQYF. The DNA for the CDR3 is TGTGCCAGTAGTATTGACGGGCCTTACGAGCAGTACTTC.

This rearrangement joins TRBV7-2 to TRBJ2-1; 10 bases map to TRBD2. The CDR3 spans 17 residues. CDR1 and CDR2 (germline): SGHTA, FQGNSA. V was pared by 3 bases and J by 1 base, with 6 bases of the junction left unmatched. This CDR3 is CASSFPSGGVSYNEQFF. Here the CDR3 DNA reads TGTGCCAGCAGCTTCCCTAGCGGGGGAGTTTCCTACAATGAGCAGTTCTTC.

This chain links TRBV9 with TRBJ1-2; D is unresolved. Trimming pared 0 bases from V and 2 bases from J, leaving 8 bases between. The CDR3 sequence is 14 residues long. CDR1 and CDR2 from the germline V gene are SGDLS and YYNGEE. This CDR3 reads CASSVGWQNYGYTF. In DNA, the CDR3 is TGTGCCAGCAGCGTAGGCTGGCAGAACTATGGCTACACCTTC. The complete variable domain, with remaining parts taken from reference TRBV9 and TRBJ1-2, reads DSGVTQTPKHLITATGQRVTLRCSPRSGDLSVYWYQQSLDQGLQFLIQYYNGEERAKGNILERFSAQQFPDLHSELNLSSLELGDSALYFCASSVGWQNYGYTFGSGTRLTVV.

The chain joins TRBV11-1 to TRBJ2-1, with D possibly called TRBD1 or TRBD2 (5 bases each). Per the germline V gene, CDR1 is SGHAT and CDR2 is FQDESV (reference sequence). This CDR3 region has 15 residues. Trimming pared 6 bases from V and 7 bases from J, leaving 19 bases between. In DNA form, the CDR3 reads TGTGCCAGCAGAAACCGAGGGGCGAGAGGAAATGAGCAGTTCTTC. Amino acids: CASRNRGARGNEQFF.

This chain connects TRBV5-6 to TRBJ1-4; D is possibly TRBD1 (5 bases). CDR1 and CDR2 (germline): SGHDT, YYEEEE. The CDR3 consists of 14 residues. The V end lost 6 bases, the J end lost 8 bases, and 17 bases lay between the germline ends. CDR3 DNA: TGTGCCAGCAACTCAGGGTCGTTAACCGAAAAACTGTTTTTT. It translates to CASNSGSLTEKLFF.

The gene calls are TRBV30 and TRBJ2-5; no definite D call. This CDR3 is built from 11 residues. Trimming removed 1 base from V and 4 bases from J, with 4 bases in between. Germline CDR1 GTSNPN, CDR2 SVGIG (reference sequence). The CDR3 region has the DNA TGTGCCTGGAGTGCGGCAGAGACCCAGTACTTC. This encodes CAWSAAETQYF.

This chain connects TRBV27 to TRBJ1-2; D unresolved. The V gene lost 7 bases and the J gene lost 4 bases, with 13 bases spanning the gap. In germline, CDR1 is MNHEY, CDR2 SMNVEV (reference sequence). The length of the CDR3 is 13 residues. Written as DNA, the CDR3 is TGTGCCAGCACCCCCAGTGTAGTCTATGGCTACACCTTC. This translates into CASTPSVVYGYTF.

The chain joins TRBV2 to TRBJ2-1; the match to TRBD2 covers 15 bases. This CDR3 contains 16 residues. Germline-derived CDR1 and CDR2 are SNHLY and FYNNEI. J was trimmed by 9 bases and V by 6 bases; bases with no gene match: 9. For the CDR3, the DNA is TGTGCCAGCAGCTCCCGGACTAGCGGGGGGGCAGGTGAGCAGTTCTTC. This gives the protein CASSSRTSGGAGEQFF. The entire variable domain, with the rest obtained from reference TRBV2 and TRBJ2-1, is as follows: EPEVTQTPSHQVTQMGQEVILRCVPISNHLYFYWYRQILGQKVEFLVSFYNNEISEKSEIFDDQFSVERPDGSNFTLKIRSTKLEDSAMYFCASSSRTSGGAGEQFFGPGTRLTVL.

Only a few counts were recorded for this clone. The chain employs TRBV29-1 and TRBJ1-2; TRBD1 matches 7 bases. Unmatched junction bases numbered 8, after V lost 6 bases and J lost 4 bases. This CDR3 has 13 amino acids. Germline assignment: CDR1 SQVTM and CDR2 ANQGSEA. For the CDR3, the DNA is TGCAGCGTCAAAGGACAGGCCCCCTATGGCTACACCTTC. It yields the protein CSVKGQAPYGYTF.

The CDR3 region is CASSIHSGGYNEQFF. The CDR3, as DNA: TGTGCCAGTAGTATACATAGCGGGGGCTACAATGAGCAGTTCTTC. The chain employs TRBV19 and TRBJ2-1; 9 positions agree with TRBD2. J gave up 3 bases and V 2 bases, and 2 bases lay outside the gene matches. Per germline, CDR1 LNHDA and CDR2 SQIVND (reference sequence). The CDR3 has 15 amino acids.

The chain recombines TRBV4-1 with TRBJ1-2; TRBD1 might be the D (5 bases). The CDR3 loop spans 16 amino acids. Germline V gene sequence: CDR1 MGHRA, CDR2 YSYEKL. V dropped 0 bases and J dropped 2 bases, with 13 bases sitting between them. CDR3 DNA sequence: TGCGCCAGCAGCCAAGATCAGGCAGGGCCCAACTATGGCTACACCTTC. Protein product: CASSQDQAGPNYGYTF.

Here the CDR3 reads CASSNLGRNSGANVLTF. The CDR3 DNA reads TGCGCCAGCAGCAACTTGGGACGAAACTCTGGGGCCAACGTCCTGACTTTC. The chain employs TRBV5-1 and TRBJ2-6, with D possibly being TRBD1 or TRBD2 (5 bases each). V was shortened by 4 bases and J by 0 bases, with 14 bases between the two germline ends. The V gene's germline CDR1 is SGHRS and CDR2 YFSETQ. This CDR3 spans 17 amino acids.

The chain combines TRBV4-2 with TRBJ2-3; 7 bases line up with TRBD2. Germline CDR1 reads LGHNA; CDR2 reads YNFKEQ. The CDR3 is 17 residues long. V shed 1 base, J shed 0 bases, and the junction held 7 bases outside the gene matches. The CDR3: CASSQGERGISTDTQYF. CDR3 DNA: TGTGCCAGCAGCCAAGGCGAGCGGGGTATTAGCACAGATACGCAGTATTTT.

This clone has a single count. The J gene is TRBJ2-7, the V gene TRBV4-2, with D uncertain. Looked up from germline, CDR1 is LGHNA and CDR2 is YNFKEQ. The V end lost 3 bases, the J end lost 0 bases, and 9 bases lay between the germline ends. The CDR3 loop spans 14 amino acids. This CDR3 reads CASSQATSSYEQYF. CDR3 in DNA: TGTGCCAGCAGCCAGGCGACCAGCTCCTACGAGCAGTACTTC.

The chain is built from TRBV5-6 and TRBJ2-7; 7 nucleotides match TRBD1. Germline assignment: CDR1 SGHDT and CDR2 YYEEEE. The CDR3 has 15 residues. The junction had 5 bases not matched to a gene; V was cut back by 2 bases and J by 0 bases. The CDR3 protein is CASSLTGALSYEQYF. CDR3 sequence (DNA): TGTGCCAGCAGCTTAACAGGGGCCCTCTCCTACGAGCAGTACTTC.